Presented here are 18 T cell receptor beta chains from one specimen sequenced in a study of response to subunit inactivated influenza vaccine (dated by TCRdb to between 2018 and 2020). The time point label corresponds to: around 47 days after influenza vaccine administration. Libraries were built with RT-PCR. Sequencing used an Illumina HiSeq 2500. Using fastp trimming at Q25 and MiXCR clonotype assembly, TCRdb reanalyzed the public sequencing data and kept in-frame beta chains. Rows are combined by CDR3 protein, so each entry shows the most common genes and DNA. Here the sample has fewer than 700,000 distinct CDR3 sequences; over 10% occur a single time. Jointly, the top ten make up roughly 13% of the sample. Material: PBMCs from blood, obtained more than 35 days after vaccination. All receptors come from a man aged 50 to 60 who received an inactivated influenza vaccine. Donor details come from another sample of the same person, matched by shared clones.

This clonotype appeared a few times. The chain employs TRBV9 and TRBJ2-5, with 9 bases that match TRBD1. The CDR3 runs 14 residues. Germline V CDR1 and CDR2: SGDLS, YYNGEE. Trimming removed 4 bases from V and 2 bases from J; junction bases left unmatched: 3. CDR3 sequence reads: CASSIQGAQETQYF. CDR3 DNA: TGTGCCAGCAGCATACAGGGGGCACAAGAGACCCAGTACTTC.

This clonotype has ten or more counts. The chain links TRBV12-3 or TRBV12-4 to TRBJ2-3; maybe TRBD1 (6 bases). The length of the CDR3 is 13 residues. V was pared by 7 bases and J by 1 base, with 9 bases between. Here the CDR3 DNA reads TGTGCCAGCAACTACAGGGGCACAGATACGCAGTATTTT. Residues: CASNYRGTDTQYF.

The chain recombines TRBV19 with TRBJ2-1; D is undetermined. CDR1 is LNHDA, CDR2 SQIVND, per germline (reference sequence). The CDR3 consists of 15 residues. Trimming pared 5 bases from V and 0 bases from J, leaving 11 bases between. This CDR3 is CASSQGVSSYNEQFF. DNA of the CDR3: TGTGCCAGTAGTCAAGGCGTGAGCTCCTACAATGAGCAGTTCTTC.

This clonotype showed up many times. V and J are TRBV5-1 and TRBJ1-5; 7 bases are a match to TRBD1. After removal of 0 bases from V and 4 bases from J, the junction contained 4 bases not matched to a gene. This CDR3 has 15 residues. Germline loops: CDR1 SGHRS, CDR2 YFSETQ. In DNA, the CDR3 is TGCGCCAGCAGCTTGGGGGACAGCCGGAATCAGCCCCAGCATTTT. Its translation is CASSLGDSRNQPQHF.

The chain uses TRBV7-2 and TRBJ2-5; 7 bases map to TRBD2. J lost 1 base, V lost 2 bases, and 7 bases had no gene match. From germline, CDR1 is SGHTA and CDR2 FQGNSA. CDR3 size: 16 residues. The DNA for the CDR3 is TGTGCCAGCAGCTTACGGTCTAGCGGAATCCAAGAGACCCAGTACTTC. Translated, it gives CASSLRSSGIQETQYF.

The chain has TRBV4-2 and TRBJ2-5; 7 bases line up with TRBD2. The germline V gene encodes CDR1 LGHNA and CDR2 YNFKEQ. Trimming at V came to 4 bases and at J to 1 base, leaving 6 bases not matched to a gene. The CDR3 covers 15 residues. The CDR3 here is CASSPSSGSQETQYF. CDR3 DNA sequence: TGTGCCAGCAGCCCTTCTAGCGGCTCCCAAGAGACCCAGTACTTC.

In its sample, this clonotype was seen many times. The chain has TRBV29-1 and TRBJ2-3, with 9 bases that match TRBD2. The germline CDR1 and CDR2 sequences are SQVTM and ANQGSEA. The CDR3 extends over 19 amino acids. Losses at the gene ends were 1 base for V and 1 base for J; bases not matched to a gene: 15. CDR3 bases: TGCAGCGTTGAAGGGTCGGAGACTAGCGGTTGGACGCGCACAGATACGCAGTATTTT. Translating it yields CSVEGSETSGWTRTDTQYF.

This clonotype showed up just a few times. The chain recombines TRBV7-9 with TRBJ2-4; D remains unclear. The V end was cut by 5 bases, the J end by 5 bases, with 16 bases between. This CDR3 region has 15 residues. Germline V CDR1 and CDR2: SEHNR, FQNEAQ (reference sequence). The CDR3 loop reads CASSPEAGPQNIQYF. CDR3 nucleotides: TGTGCCAGCAGCCCAGAGGCAGGACCCCAAAACATTCAGTACTTC. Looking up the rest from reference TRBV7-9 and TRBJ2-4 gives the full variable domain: DTGVSQNPRHKITKRGQNVTFRCDPISEHNRLYWYRQTLGQGPEFLTYFQNEAQLEKSRLLSDRFSAERPKGSFSTLEIQRTEQGDSAMYLCASSPEAGPQNIQYFGAGTRLSVL.

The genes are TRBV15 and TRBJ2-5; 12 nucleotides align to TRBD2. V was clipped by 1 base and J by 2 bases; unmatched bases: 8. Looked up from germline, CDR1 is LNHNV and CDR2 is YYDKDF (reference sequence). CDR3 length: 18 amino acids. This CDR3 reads CATSRAPSGTSGQETQYF. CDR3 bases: TGTGCCACCAGCAGAGCCCCTTCCGGGACTAGCGGGCAAGAGACCCAGTACTTC.

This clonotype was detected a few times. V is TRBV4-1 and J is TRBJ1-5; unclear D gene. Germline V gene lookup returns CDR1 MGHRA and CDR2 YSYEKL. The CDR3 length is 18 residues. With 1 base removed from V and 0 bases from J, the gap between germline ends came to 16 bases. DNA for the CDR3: TGCGCCAGCAGCCAAGTGATAGGGAACCAATATAGCAATCAGCCCCAGCATTTT. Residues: CASSQVIGNQYSNQPQHF.

CDR3 loop: CATSDQGSYNEQFF. The CDR3 bases are TGTGCCACCAGTGACCAAGGGAGTTACAATGAGCAGTTCTTC. The genes are TRBV24-1 and TRBJ2-1, with D perhaps TRBD2 (5 bases). This CDR3 has 14 residues. Trimming shortened V by 4 bases and J by 4 bases, and 10 bases separated the two germline ends. Looked up from germline, CDR1 is KGHDR and CDR2 is SFDVKD.

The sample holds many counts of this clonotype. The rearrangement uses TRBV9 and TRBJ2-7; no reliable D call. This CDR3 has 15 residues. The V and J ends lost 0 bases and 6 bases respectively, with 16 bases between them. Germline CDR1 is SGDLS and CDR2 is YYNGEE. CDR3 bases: TGTGCCAGCAGCGTAGAGGCGAGTCGGGTGGGCGAGCAGTACTTC. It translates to CASSVEASRVGEQYF.

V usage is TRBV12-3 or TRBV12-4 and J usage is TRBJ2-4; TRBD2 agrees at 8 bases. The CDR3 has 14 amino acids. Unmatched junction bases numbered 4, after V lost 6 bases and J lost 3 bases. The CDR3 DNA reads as TGTGCCAGCAGGCCGGGGGGGGGCAAAAACATTCAGTACTTC. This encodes CASRPGGGKNIQYF.

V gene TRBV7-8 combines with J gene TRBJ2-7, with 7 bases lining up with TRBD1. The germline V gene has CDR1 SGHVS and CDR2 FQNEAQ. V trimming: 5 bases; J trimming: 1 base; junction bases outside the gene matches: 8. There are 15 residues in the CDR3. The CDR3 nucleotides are TGTGCCAGCAGCCCCCGGGACAGACCTTCCTACGAGCAGTACTTC. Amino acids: CASSPRDRPSYEQYF.

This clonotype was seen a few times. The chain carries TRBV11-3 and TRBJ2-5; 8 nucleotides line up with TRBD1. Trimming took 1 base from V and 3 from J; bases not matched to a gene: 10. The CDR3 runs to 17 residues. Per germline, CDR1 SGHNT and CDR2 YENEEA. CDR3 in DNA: TGTGCCAGCAGCTTAGGCCTGACGACAGGGGTCGAAGAGACCCAGTACTTC. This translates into CASSLGLTTGVEETQYF. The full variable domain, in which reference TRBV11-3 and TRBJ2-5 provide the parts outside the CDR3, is EAGVVQSPRYKIIEKKQPVAFWCNPISGHNTLYWYLQNLGQGPELLIRYENEEAVDDSQLPKDRFSAERLKGVDSTLKIQPAELGDSAVYLCASSLGLTTGVEETQYFGPGTRLLVL.

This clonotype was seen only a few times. Written as DNA, the CDR3 is TGTGCCAGAAAAGAGCAAGCAGGGTTGGAGACCCAGTACTTC. As protein: CARKEQAGLETQYF. The V call is TRBV28, the J call TRBJ2-5, with D perhaps matching TRBD1 (5 bases). The ends were cut back, 9 bases at V and 5 bases at J, with 19 bases in the middle. Germline lookup yields CDR1 MDHEN and CDR2 SYDVKM. CDR3 length: 14 amino acids.

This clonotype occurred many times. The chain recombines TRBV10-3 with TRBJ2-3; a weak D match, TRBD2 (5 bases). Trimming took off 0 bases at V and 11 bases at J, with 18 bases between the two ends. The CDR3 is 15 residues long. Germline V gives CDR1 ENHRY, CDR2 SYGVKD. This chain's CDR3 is CAISESIYRGSMQYF. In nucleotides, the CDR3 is TGTGCCATCAGTGAGTCGATTTACCGGGGATCAATGCAGTATTTT.

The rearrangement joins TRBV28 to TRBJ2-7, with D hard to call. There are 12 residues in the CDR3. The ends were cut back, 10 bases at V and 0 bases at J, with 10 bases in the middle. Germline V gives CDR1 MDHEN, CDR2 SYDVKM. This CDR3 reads CATTSSSYEQYF. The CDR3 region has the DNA TGTGCCACAACGAGCAGCTCCTACGAGCAGTACTTC.